This T cell receptor beta chain originates from a study of blood T cell repertoires in COVID-19. Study background: The study drew acute and convalescent COVID-19 samples from the United States, Italy and Spain. The analysed material was cDNA or gDNA that came from T cells, B-cell-depleted T cells, or PBMCs.

Measured with immunoSEQ multiplex PCR; TCRdb has only the in-frame clones, and not every one. The data show approximately 89,000 clones, 80% seen once. V lost 4 bases, J lost 5 bases, and 7 bases stayed unmatched. Germline assignment: CDR1 MNHEY and CDR2 SVGAGI. The CDR3 totals 15 residues. J is TRBJ2-2 and V is TRBV6-5; 7 bases map to TRBD2. Sequenced: peripheral blood. The TCR comes from a human donor in a cohort sampled during active COVID-19. The CDR3 sequence: CASSSLGGWTGELFF. The CDR3 DNA sequence: TGTGCCAGCAGTTCGCTGGGGGGGTGGACCGGGGAGCTGTTTTTT.